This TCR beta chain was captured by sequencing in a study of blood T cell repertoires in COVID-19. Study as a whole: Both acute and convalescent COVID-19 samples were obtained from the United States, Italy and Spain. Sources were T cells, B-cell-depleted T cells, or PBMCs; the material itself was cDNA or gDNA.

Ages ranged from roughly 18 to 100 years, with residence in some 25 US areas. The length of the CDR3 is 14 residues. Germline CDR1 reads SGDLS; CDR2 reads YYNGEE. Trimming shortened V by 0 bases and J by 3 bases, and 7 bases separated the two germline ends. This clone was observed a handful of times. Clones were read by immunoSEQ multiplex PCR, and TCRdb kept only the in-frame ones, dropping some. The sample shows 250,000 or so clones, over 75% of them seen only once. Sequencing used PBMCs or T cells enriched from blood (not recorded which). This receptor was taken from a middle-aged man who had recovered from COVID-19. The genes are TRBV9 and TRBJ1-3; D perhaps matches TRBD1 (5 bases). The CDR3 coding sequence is TGTGCCAGCAGCGTAGAAGGGGTTGGAAACACCATATATTTT. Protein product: CASSVEGVGNTIYF.